The 12 T cell receptor beta chains in this list originate from one sample, sequenced in a study of T-cell memory formation after mild COVID-19. One entry per CDR3 protein, called by TCRdb with MiXCR from the 5' RACE reads. The top ten clones hold roughly 8.4% of a sample with about 440,000 distinct CDR3 sequences, 20% of them seen once. Sequencing used PBMCs or a T cell subset sorted from them (not recorded which). These receptors came from an adult woman who had mild COVID-19 (a few samples of this study predate the infection). Cell type and time point are not known.

This clonotype has a handful of counts. The gene calls are TRBV7-8 and TRBJ1-1; D might be TRBD1 (6 bases). V was trimmed by 4 bases and J by 6 bases, leaving 9 bases between them. This CDR3 is built from 12 residues. Germline V gives CDR1 SGHVS, CDR2 FQNEAQ. The CDR3 DNA is TGTGCCAGCAGCTCAGGGGTCCCTGAAGCTTTCTTT. Translated, it gives CASSSGVPEAFF. Full variable domain (rest looked up from reference TRBV7-8 and TRBJ1-1): GAGVSQSPRYKVAKRGQDVALRCDPISGHVSLFWYQQALGQGPEFLTYFQNEAQLDKSGLPSDRFFAERPEGSVSTLKIQRTQQEDSAVYLCASSSGVPEAFFGQGTRLTVV.

The chain links TRBV3-1 to TRBJ2-5; 7 bases are a match to TRBD2. V gave up 6 bases and J gave up 7 bases; unmatched junction bases: 17. This CDR3 is built from 16 residues. Germline V gene data show CDR1 as LGHDT and CDR2 as YNNKEL (reference sequence). CDR3: CASSTAAIRPGGTQYF. CDR3 bases: TGTGCCAGCAGTACCGCTGCAATACGACCGGGGGGGACCCAGTACTTC.

This clonotype has just a few counts. CDR3 in amino acids: CASSLEGQGALEQYF. DNA for the CDR3: TGCGCCAGCAGCTTGGAAGGACAGGGGGCGTTGGAGCAGTACTTC. This chain joins TRBV5-1 and TRBJ2-7; 11 nucleotides align to TRBD1. Germline V gives CDR1 SGHRS, CDR2 YFSETQ. Trimming cost V 0 bases and J 7 bases; bases outside gene matches: 6. This CDR3 is built from 15 residues.

There are a few counts of this clonotype. The gene calls are TRBV6-1 and TRBJ2-7; 11 bases map to TRBD2. Germline CDR1 MNHNS, CDR2 SASEGT. V was pared by 6 bases and J by 4 bases, with 2 bases of the junction left unmatched. The CDR3 is 13 amino acids. For the CDR3, the DNA is TGTGCCAGCAGCGCTAGCGGGAGGTACGAGCAGTACTTC. It codes for CASSASGRYEQYF.

This chain joins TRBV5-6 and TRBJ2-7; D might be TRBD1 (6 bases). The length of the CDR3 is 13 residues. Germline loops: CDR1 SGHDT, CDR2 YYEEEE. With 1 base removed from V and 2 bases from J, the gap between germline ends came to 7 bases. CDR3 DNA: TGTGCCAGCAGCTTGAAGGGGGCCTACGAGCAGTACTTC. Its translation is CASSLKGAYEQYF.

The chain recombines TRBV7-9 with TRBJ1-6; D remains unclear. Germline V gene lookup returns CDR1 SEHNR and CDR2 FQNEAQ (reference sequence). This CDR3 is 17 amino acids long. Trimming left V 7 bases short and J 0 bases short, with 16 bases between. Here the CDR3 reads CASNSGEAGSYNSPLHF. The CDR3 nucleotides read TGTGCCAGCAATTCCGGGGAGGCCGGCTCCTATAATTCACCCCTCCACTTT.

The rearrangement links TRBV4-2 to TRBJ2-4; no reliable D call. The germline CDR1 and CDR2 sequences are LGHNA and YNFKEQ. CDR3 length equals 16 residues. V lost 0 bases and J 6 bases, leaving 15 bases between the germline ends. For the CDR3, the DNA is TGTGCCAGCAGCCAAGACGGGCTAGAAAGTTTAAACATTCAGTACTTC. It yields the protein CASSQDGLESLNIQYF.

The genes are TRBV5-6 and TRBJ1-1; 10 bases line up with TRBD1. There are 15 residues in the CDR3. After removal of 4 bases from V and 3 bases from J, the junction contained 6 bases not matched to a gene. Germline CDR1 SGHDT, CDR2 YYEEEE. CDR3 region: CASSPGQGRDTEAFF. In DNA form, the CDR3 reads TGTGCCAGCAGCCCGGGACAGGGGCGGGACACTGAAGCTTTCTTT. The whole variable domain, remainder taken from reference TRBV5-6 and TRBJ1-1, is DAGVTQSPTHLIKTRGQQVTLRCSPKSGHDTVSWYQQALGQGPQFIFQYYEEEERQRGNFPDRFSGHQFPNYSSELNVNALLLGDSALYLCASSPGQGRDTEAFFGQGTRLTVV.

This clonotype turned up a few times. The gene calls are TRBV6-5 and TRBJ2-3; the D gene is possibly TRBD1 (6 bases). Germline CDR1 MNHEY, CDR2 SVGAGI. Trimming cost V 0 bases and J 5 bases, with 15 bases left between them. CDR3 length equals 16 residues. The CDR3 is CASSYSRAGEKDTQYF. For the CDR3, the DNA is TGTGCCAGCAGTTACTCGCGAGCAGGGGAGAAAGATACGCAGTATTTT.

This clonotype occurred a few times. The rearrangement uses TRBV7-8 and TRBJ2-5, with TRBD2 matching 8 bases. Losses at the gene ends were 2 bases for V and 1 base for J; bases not matched to a gene: 9. Germline V lookup: CDR1 SGHVS, CDR2 FQNEAQ. The length of the CDR3 is 17 residues. CDR3 in amino acids: CASSLYLIAGTQETQYF. The CDR3 region has the DNA TGTGCCAGCAGCTTATATCTGATAGCGGGGACCCAAGAGACCCAGTACTTC. Using reference TRBV7-8 and TRBJ2-5 for the parts outside the CDR3, the full variable domain is GAGVSQSPRYKVAKRGQDVALRCDPISGHVSLFWYQQALGQGPEFLTYFQNEAQLDKSGLPSDRFFAERPEGSVSTLKIQRTQQEDSAVYLCASSLYLIAGTQETQYFGPGTRLLVL.

The rearrangement joins TRBV20-1 to TRBJ2-5; TRBD2 matches at 10 bases. J lost 5 bases, V lost 5 bases, and 8 bases had no gene match. The germline CDR1 and CDR2 sequences are DFQATT and SNEGSKA (reference sequence). CDR3 length: 14 amino acids. CDR3 coding DNA: TGCAGTGCTTGGCTAGCGGGAGTCCACGAGACCCAGTACTTC. Its protein product is CSAWLAGVHETQYF.

This clonotype was recorded a few times. This chain links TRBV5-1 with TRBJ2-1; 10 bases line up with TRBD2. The CDR3 loop spans 16 amino acids. Germline trimming cut 4 bases from V and 0 bases from J; bases unmatched to any gene: 4. Germline V gene sequence: CDR1 SGHRS, CDR2 YFSETQ. In DNA, the CDR3 is TGCGCCAGCAGCCCGGTAGCGGGGGGCTCCTACAATGAGCAGTTCTTC. Encoded protein: CASSPVAGGSYNEQFF.